This T cell receptor beta chain was sequenced for a study of shared clonotypes between healthy human individuals. Study outcomes and limitations: The sharing of about 5% of naive CD4 clonotypes was seen across several donors.

As regards this clone: Its antigen remains unidentified.

Original processing notes: With immunoSEQ giving junction-only sequences and no quality scores, filtering differed. Clones were sequenced by immunoSEQ multiplex PCR, and TCRdb holds only the in-frame ones, with some missing. The V and J calls and clone size are taken from that table; D and trimming were inferred from the DNA. This sample has about 2,200,000 clones; 90% to 95% occur once, and the top ten carry around 1.7%. Trimming removed 3 bases from V and 4 bases from J; junction bases left unmatched: 7. This CDR3 has 16 residues. In germline, CDR1 is SNHLY, CDR2 FYNNEI. CD8 cells classed as naive were CD45RO-negative and positively selected for CCR7, excluding terminally differentiated effector memory CD45RA+ cells.

The sequencing sample was made of naive CD8+ T cells from PBMCs. The chain couples TRBV2 to TRBJ2-3; 10 bases are shared with TRBD2. This TCR derives from a young man in good health. Some clones in this sample may be carry-over from other donors' samples. Here the CDR3 DNA reads TGTGCCAGCAGTGAGGCTAGCGGGAGAACGGCAGATACGCAGTATTTT. This codes for CASSEASGRTADTQYF.